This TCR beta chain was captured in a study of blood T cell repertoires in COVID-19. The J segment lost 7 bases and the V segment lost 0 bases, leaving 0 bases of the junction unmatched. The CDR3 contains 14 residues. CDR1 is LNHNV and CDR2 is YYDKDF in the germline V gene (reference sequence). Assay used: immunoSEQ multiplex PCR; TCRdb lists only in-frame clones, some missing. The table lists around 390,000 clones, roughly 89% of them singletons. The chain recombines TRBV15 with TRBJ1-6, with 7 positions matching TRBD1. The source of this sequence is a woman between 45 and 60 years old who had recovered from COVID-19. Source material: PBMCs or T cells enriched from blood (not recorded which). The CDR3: CATSREQGNSPLHF. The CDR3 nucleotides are TGTGCCACCAGCAGAGAACAGGGGAATTCACCCCTCCACTTT.